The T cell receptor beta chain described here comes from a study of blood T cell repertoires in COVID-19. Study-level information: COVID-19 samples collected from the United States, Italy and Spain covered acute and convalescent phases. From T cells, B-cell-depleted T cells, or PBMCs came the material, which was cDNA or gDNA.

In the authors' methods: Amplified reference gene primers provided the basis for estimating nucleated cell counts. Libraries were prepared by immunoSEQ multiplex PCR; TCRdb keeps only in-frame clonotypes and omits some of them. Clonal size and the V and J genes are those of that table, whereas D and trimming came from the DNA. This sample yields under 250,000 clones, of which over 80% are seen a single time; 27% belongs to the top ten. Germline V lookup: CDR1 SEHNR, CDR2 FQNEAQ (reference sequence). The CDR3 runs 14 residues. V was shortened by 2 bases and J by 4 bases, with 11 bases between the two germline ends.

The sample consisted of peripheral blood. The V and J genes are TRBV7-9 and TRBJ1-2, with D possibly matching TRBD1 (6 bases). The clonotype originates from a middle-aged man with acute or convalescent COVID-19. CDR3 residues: CASSLSQGSYGYTF. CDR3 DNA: TGTGCCAGCAGCTTATCACAGGGCAGCTATGGCTACACCTTC.